These 5 T cell receptor beta chains originate from one sample sequenced in a study of T cell responses to AZD1222 COVID-19 vaccine. Sequencing was performed with immunoSEQ multiplex PCR; in TCRdb, only in-frame clones are kept and a portion is missing. The table has over 150,000 clones, about 91% seen once. Sample: peripheral blood, taken on day 0 of MenACWY control vaccination. Source of these receptors: an adult in good health.

This chain connects TRBV2 to TRBJ2-7; 7 positions match TRBD2. The CDR3 is 13 amino acids. V shed 5 bases, J shed 1 base, and the junction held 2 bases outside the gene matches. The germline V gene has CDR1 SNHLY and CDR2 FYNNEI. The CDR3 DNA sequence: TGTGCCAGCAGTCCTAGCGGATCCTACGAGCAGTACTTC. This translates into CASSPSGSYEQYF.

The chain joins TRBV19 to TRBJ2-2; D remains unclear. This CDR3 comprises 15 residues. Trimming stripped 3 bases from V and 2 bases from J, with 10 bases between. In germline, CDR1 is LNHDA, CDR2 SQIVND (reference sequence). The CDR3 protein is CASSIKARNTGELFF. In DNA, the CDR3 is TGTGCCAGTAGTATTAAGGCCAGAAACACCGGGGAGCTGTTTTTT.

The genes are TRBV6-1 and TRBJ2-4, with TRBD1 identical over 9 bases. CDR1 and CDR2 (germline): MNHNS, SASEGT. This CDR3 contains 13 residues. The trim removed 0 bases at V and 16 bases at J, leaving 7 bases unmatched. The CDR3 region is CASSEARTGVGYF. The CDR3 DNA follows: TGTGCCAGCAGTGAAGCGAGGACAGGGGTTGGCTACTTC.

The genes are TRBV24-1 and TRBJ2-5, with D perhaps TRBD1 or TRBD2 (6 bases each). The CDR3 is made up of 16 amino acids. The V and J ends lost 3 bases and 2 bases respectively, with 15 bases between them. CDR1 is KGHDR and CDR2 is SFDVKD in the germline V gene. CDR3 DNA: TGTGCCACCAGTGATGCGCGGGAAGGGGGTCAAGAGACCCAGTACTTC. Protein sequence: CATSDAREGGQETQYF.

The chain joins TRBV29-1 to TRBJ2-7, with no clear D. The CDR3 is 11 residues long. V lost 5 bases, J lost 0 bases, and 5 bases lay in between. Germline loops: CDR1 SQVTM, CDR2 ANQGSEA. The DNA of the CDR3 is TGCAGCGTTTCGAGCTCCTACGAGCAGTACTTC. Amino acid sequence: CSVSSSYEQYF.